Below, 27 T cell receptor beta chains from the same sample are listed, as sequenced in a study of control samples from healthy donors and cancer patients. The method was immunoSEQ multiplex PCR; TCRdb's version includes in-frame clones alone and lacks a portion of them. The sample gives 150,000 to 170,000 clones, over 85% of which show up once; 5.5% to 6% is in the top ten. The source material was blood. These receptors all come from a man aged 40-55 years in good health.

V is TRBV28 and J is TRBJ2-7; the D gene is possibly TRBD2 (7 bases). V was pared by 11 bases and J by 5 bases, with 13 bases between. The length of the CDR3 is 11 residues. Germline V gene lookup returns CDR1 MDHEN and CDR2 SYDVKM. In DNA form, the CDR3 reads TGTGCCCATTCGGGGGGCCACGAGCAGTACTTC. It translates to CAHSGGHEQYF.

The chain links TRBV28 to TRBJ1-6, with D unclear. The germline CDR1 and CDR2 sequences are MDHEN and SYDVKM. Trimming pared 1 base from V and 5 bases from J, leaving 9 bases between. The CDR3 covers 15 residues. Written as DNA, the CDR3 is TGTGCCAGCAGTTTATACTGGGGTGATAATTCACCCCTCCACTTT. Its translation is CASSLYWGDNSPLHF.

The chain carries TRBV6-5 and TRBJ2-3; 8 nucleotides line up with TRBD2. Germline CDR1 is MNHEY and CDR2 is SVGAGI. The CDR3 loop spans 13 amino acids. Germline trimming cut 10 bases from V and 9 bases from J; bases unmatched to any gene: 12. CDR3 in amino acids: CATPGLEAGTQYF. DNA for the CDR3: TGTGCCACTCCGGGACTAGAGGCAGGGACGCAGTATTTT.

This chain connects TRBV21-1 to TRBJ2-2; TRBD1, the D gene given by the table, was not confirmed from the DNA. TRBV21-1 is noted as a pseudogene. The CDR3 runs 16 residues. The CDR3 DNA is TGTGCCAGCACCATCCCTCGGCACCAAGGGGCCGGGGAGCTGTTTTTT. Translated: CASTIPRHQGAGELFF.

This chain connects TRBV27 to TRBJ1-2, with 7 bases aligning to TRBD1. V was pared by 3 bases and J by 6 bases, with 10 bases of the junction left unmatched. Germline CDR1 reads MNHEY; CDR2 reads SMNVEV (reference sequence). The length of the CDR3 is 15 residues. The CDR3 region is CASSFSPRQGDGYTF. CDR3 DNA: TGTGCCAGCAGTTTTTCCCCACGACAGGGAGATGGCTACACCTTC.

The chain recombines TRBV29-1 with TRBJ1-2, with D hard to call. This CDR3 contains 11 residues. Germline V gene data show CDR1 as SQVTM and CDR2 as ANQGSEA. Trimming took off 7 bases at V and 6 bases at J, with 12 bases between the two ends. This CDR3 is CSGGSRDGYTF. As DNA, the CDR3 is TGCAGCGGGGGTTCGAGGGATGGCTACACCTTC. Using reference TRBV29-1 and TRBJ1-2 for the parts outside the CDR3, the full variable domain is SAVISQKPSRDICQRGTSLTIQCQVDSQVTMMFWYRQQPGQSLTLIATANQGSEATYESGFVIDKFPISRPNLTFSTLTVSNMSPEDSSIYLCSGGSRDGYTFGSGTRLTVV.

This chain connects TRBV5-1 to TRBJ1-2, with 7 positions matching TRBD1. CDR1 is SGHRS and CDR2 is YFSETQ in the germline V gene. This CDR3 spans 15 amino acids. The V segment lost 0 bases and the J segment 4 bases; nucleotides outside the gene matches: 6. The CDR3, as DNA: TGCGCCAGCAGCTTGGGACAGGGCCCTTCCTATGGCTACACCTTC. Protein: CASSLGQGPSYGYTF.

The rearrangement links TRBV12-3 or TRBV12-4 to TRBJ2-1; maybe TRBD1 (6 bases). The CDR3 contains 11 residues. V lost 6 bases and J lost 10, with 10 bases in between. The CDR3 is CASSLDREQFF. DNA of the CDR3: TGTGCCAGCAGCCTAGACAGGGAGCAGTTCTTC.

V and J are TRBV9 and TRBJ1-2; D might be TRBD1 (5 bases). Germline V gene data show CDR1 as SGDLS and CDR2 as YYNGEE. Trimming shortened V by 2 bases and J by 5 bases, and 16 bases separated the two germline ends. The CDR3 contains 15 residues. The CDR3 loop reads CASSVGLTSAYGYTF. CDR3 nucleotide sequence: TGTGCCAGCAGCGTGGGACTTACCAGTGCATATGGCTACACCTTC.

This clone appeared a single time. The chain links TRBV24-1 to TRBJ1-2; D uncertain. V lost 4 bases and J 7 bases, leaving 9 bases between the germline ends. This CDR3 is built from 12 residues. Germline values: CDR1 KGHDR, CDR2 SFDVKD. The CDR3 DNA reads as TGTGCCACCAGTGACCCTCTCAGTGGCTACACCTTC. Translation gives CATSDPLSGYTF.

V usage is TRBV5-1 and J usage is TRBJ2-2; the D gene is possibly TRBD2 (5 bases). CDR3 length: 16 residues. V was clipped by 4 bases and J by 2 bases, with 15 bases between them. CDR1 and CDR2 from the germline V gene are SGHRS and YFSETQ. CDR3 residues: CASSGSTSGNTGELFF. CDR3 nucleotide sequence: TGCGCCAGCAGCGGAAGTACGAGCGGTAACACCGGGGAGCTGTTTTTT.

On this clone itself: This specimen includes other DNA sequences encoding the same CDR3. V gene TRBV5-6 combines with J gene TRBJ1-2; D may be TRBD1 (6 bases). Germline V gene sequence: CDR1 SGHDT, CDR2 YYEEEE. V was clipped by 0 bases and J by 7 bases, with 10 bases between them. This CDR3 region has 13 residues. The CDR3 DNA sequence: TGTGCCAGCAGCTTGGCGGGGGCGGGTGGCTACACCTTC. Translating gives CASSLAGAGGYTF. Full variable domain (remainder filled in from reference TRBV5-6 and TRBJ1-2): DAGVTQSPTHLIKTRGQQVTLRCSPKSGHDTVSWYQQALGQGPQFIFQYYEEEERQRGNFPDRFSGHQFPNYSSELNVNALLLGDSALYLCASSLAGAGGYTFGSGTRLTVV.

The J gene is TRBJ2-7, the V gene TRBV27; D unclear. The V gene's germline CDR1 is MNHEY and CDR2 SMNVEV (reference sequence). The CDR3 runs to 15 residues. Trimming took off 6 bases at V and 3 bases at J, with 18 bases between the two ends. The CDR3 here is CASSPMNEGIYEQYF. DNA for the CDR3: TGTGCCAGCAGCCCCATGAATGAAGGTATCTACGAGCAGTACTTC.

CDR3 DNA sequence: TGTGCCAGCAGTGTAGACAGGGGAATCTGGGTCAATCAGCCCCAGCATTTT. Translating gives CASSVDRGIWVNQPQHF. This rearrangement joins TRBV6-1 to TRBJ1-5; 8 nucleotides line up with TRBD1. CDR3 length equals 17 residues. The germline gives CDR1 MNHNS, CDR2 SASEGT. J was trimmed by 3 bases and V by 4 bases; bases with no gene match: 11.

V and J are TRBV5-5 and TRBJ1-2; D not certain. Per the germline V gene, CDR1 is SGHKS and CDR2 is YYEKEE (reference sequence). Trimming pared 0 bases from V and 10 bases from J, leaving 13 bases between. This CDR3 has 13 residues. Here the CDR3 DNA reads TGTGCCAGCAGCTTGGCATCAGGAGGTTACTACACCTTC. This gives the protein CASSLASGGYYTF.

This chain joins TRBV3-1 (or the pseudogene TRBV3-2) and TRBJ1-4; tentatively, D is TRBD1 (5 bases). CDR1 LGHDT and CDR2 YNNKEL come from the germline V gene (reference sequence). V gave up 1 base and J gave up 8 bases, with 14 bases separating them. The CDR3 consists of 15 residues. Here the CDR3 reads CASSQGPGAGEKLFF. In DNA form, the CDR3 reads TGTGCCAGCAGCCAAGGCCCCGGTGCAGGGGAAAAACTGTTTTTT.

The chain couples TRBV6-5 to TRBJ1-1; possibly TRBD1 for D (6 bases). The germline V and J ends were trimmed by 8 bases and 5 bases, with 15 bases remaining between them. Germline V gene sequence: CDR1 MNHEY, CDR2 SVGAGI. This CDR3 comprises 13 residues. CDR3 protein: CASLGGVGTEAFF. In DNA form, the CDR3 reads TGTGCCAGCCTCGGGGGCGTAGGGACTGAAGCTTTCTTT.

V usage is TRBV6-2 or TRBV6-3 and J usage is TRBJ1-4; D perhaps matches TRBD1 (5 bases). Trimming removed 2 bases at V and 7 bases at J, with 17 bases between. CDR1 MNHEY and CDR2 SVGEGT come from the germline V gene. The length of the CDR3 is 16 residues. CDR3 loop: CASSYPPGQGVEKLFF. Written as DNA, the CDR3 is TGTGCCAGCAGTTACCCGCCGGGTCAGGGAGTTGAAAAACTGTTTTTT.

As concerns this clone: The same CDR3 is also encoded by other DNA sequences in this sample. The gene calls are TRBV5-1 and TRBJ2-5; D unresolved. The V gene's germline CDR1 is SGHRS and CDR2 YFSETQ. Trimming shortened V by 0 bases and J by 5 bases, and 8 bases separated the two germline ends. The CDR3 loop spans 13 amino acids. DNA for the CDR3: TGCGCCAGCAGCTTGGGGGGTCGGGAGACCCAGTACTTC. This encodes CASSLGGRETQYF.

This rearrangement joins TRBV19 to TRBJ2-7; a weak D match, TRBD1 (6 bases). There are 13 residues in the CDR3. The V and J ends lost 0 bases and 7 bases respectively, with 10 bases between them. Germline lookup yields CDR1 LNHDA and CDR2 SQIVND (reference sequence). Written as DNA, the CDR3 is TGTGCCAGTAGTATAGATCTGGGGGCTGAGCAGTACTTC. Its translation: CASSIDLGAEQYF. Using reference TRBV19 and TRBJ2-7 for the parts outside the CDR3, the full variable domain is DGGITQSPKYLFRKEGQNVTLSCEQNLNHDAMYWYRQDPGQGLRLIYYSQIVNDFQKGDIAEGYSVSREKKESFPLTVTSAQKNPTAFYLCASSIDLGAEQYFGPGTRLTVT.

The chain combines TRBV10-3 with TRBJ1-1, with D possibly matching TRBD1 (5 bases). CDR3 length equals 13 residues. Per the germline V gene, CDR1 is ENHRY and CDR2 is SYGVKD. V gave up 4 bases and J gave up 1 base, with 7 bases separating them. Here the CDR3 reads CAISGQQNTEAFF. The CDR3 nucleotides are TGTGCCATCAGTGGACAGCAGAACACTGAAGCTTTCTTT.

This chain links TRBV6-5 with TRBJ1-1, with no clear D. The V gene lost 6 bases and the J gene lost 2 bases, with 10 bases spanning the gap. The CDR3 is made up of 13 amino acids. Per germline, CDR1 MNHEY and CDR2 SVGAGI. CDR3 protein: CASSRRVNTEAFF. Here the CDR3 DNA reads TGTGCCAGCAGCCGACGGGTAAACACTGAAGCTTTCTTT.

J is TRBJ1-1 and V is TRBV12-3 or TRBV12-4; TRBD1 is a possible D gene (5 bases). Trimming took off 6 bases at V and 3 bases at J, with 11 bases between the two ends. This CDR3 is built from 13 residues. In nucleotides, the CDR3 is TGTGCCAGCAGCCGGGACTGGGACACTGAAGCTTTCTTT. The encoded protein is CASSRDWDTEAFF.

Concerning this clone itself: Different DNA sequences within this sample yield the same CDR3. The chain carries TRBV2 and TRBJ1-5, with no clear D. Per the germline V gene, CDR1 is SNHLY and CDR2 is FYNNEI. This CDR3 has 13 residues. V dropped 3 bases and J dropped 0 bases, with 3 bases sitting between them. CDR3 DNA sequence: TGTGCCAGCAGTGAGGCTAGCAATCAGCCCCAGCATTTT. It translates to CASSEASNQPQHF.

The genes are TRBV6-2 or TRBV6-3 and TRBJ1-2; TRBD1 might be the D (5 bases). This CDR3 spans 16 amino acids. In germline, CDR1 is MNHEY, CDR2 SVGEGT. Trimming left V 2 bases short and J 0 bases short, with 13 bases between. CDR3 residues: CASSYPRGGSNYGYTF. Here the CDR3 DNA reads TGTGCCAGCAGTTACCCCCGGGGCGGCTCTAACTATGGCTACACCTTC.

The chain recombines TRBV18 with TRBJ1-2; 7 bases line up with TRBD1. With V trimmed by 0 bases and J by 8 bases, 9 bases remained unmatched. CDR1 and CDR2 (germline): KGHSH, LQKENI. CDR3 size: 15 residues. In DNA, the CDR3 is TGTGCCAGCTCACCACCGACAGGGCGTTTAAAAGGCTACACCTTC. Protein: CASSPPTGRLKGYTF.

V is TRBV5-1 and J is TRBJ1-2, with 8 bases matching TRBD1. CDR3 size: 15 residues. With V trimmed by 4 bases and J by 8 bases, 13 bases remained unmatched. The V gene's germline CDR1 is SGHRS and CDR2 YFSETQ. In nucleotides, the CDR3 is TGCGCCAGCAGCCTGAGAGGACAGGGATCGGGAGGCTACACCTTC. This translates into CASSLRGQGSGGYTF. Supplemented by reference TRBV5-1 and TRBJ1-2, the full variable domain reads KAGVTQTPRYLIKTRGQQVTLSCSPISGHRSVSWYQQTPGQGLQFLFEYFSETQRNKGNFPGRFSGRQFSNSRSEMNVSTLELGDSALYLCASSLRGQGSGGYTFGSGTRLTVV.